This T cell receptor (beta chain) is drawn from a study of post-analysis software for immune sequencing data. Whole-study results and caveats: Elevated frequency relative to controls characterized 4 or 5 TRBV segments in patients, TRBV5-6, TRBV5-1 and TRBV20-1 among them. Diversity measured as normalized Chao1 was significantly lower in multiple sclerosis patients than in controls.

This CDR3 comprises 14 residues. Germline assignment: CDR1 LGHNA and CDR2 YSLEER. V dropped 1 base and J dropped 6; count of bases not matched to a gene: 3. As concerns this clonotype: Its specificity is unknown. Since a much larger clone is just one base distant, this may be a read error.

TCR beta cDNA libraries included unique molecular identifiers. TCRdb reprocessed the PCR reads via MiXCR and lists one record per CDR3 protein. Among around 150,000 distinct CDR3 sequences, around 34% were seen once, and the ten largest hold under 30%. The receptor was derived from a girl aged 5 to 17 with multiple sclerosis. Sequences were derived from blood, sampled after autologous hematopoietic stem cell transplantation. The rearrangement uses TRBV4-3 and TRBJ2-7; 10 bases are shared with TRBD1. The CDR3 is CASSQGGQGCEQYF. In DNA, the CDR3 is TGCGCCAGCAGCCAAGGGGGACAGGGGTGCGAGCAGTACTTC.